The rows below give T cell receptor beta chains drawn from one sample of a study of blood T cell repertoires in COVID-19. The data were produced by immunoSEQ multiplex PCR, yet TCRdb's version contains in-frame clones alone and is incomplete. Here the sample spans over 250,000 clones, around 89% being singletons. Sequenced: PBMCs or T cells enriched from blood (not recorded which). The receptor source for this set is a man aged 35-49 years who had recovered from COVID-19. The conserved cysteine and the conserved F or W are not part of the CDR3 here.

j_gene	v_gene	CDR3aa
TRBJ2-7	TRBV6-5	ASSYWSGGGYEQY
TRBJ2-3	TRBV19	ASTPTMVGGGGTQY
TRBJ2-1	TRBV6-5	ASTPLAGGGNEQF
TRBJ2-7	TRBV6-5	ASRAGLTYEQY
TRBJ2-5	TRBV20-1	SASHETQY
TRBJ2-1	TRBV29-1	SGGLAENNEQF
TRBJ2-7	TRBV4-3	ASSQFSGPYEQY
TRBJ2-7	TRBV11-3	ASSGGLAGHGNEQY
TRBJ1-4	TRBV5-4	ASSLGQDKRNEKLF
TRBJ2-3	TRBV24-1	ATSPGGGASSATQY
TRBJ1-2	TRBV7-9	ASSPGQGWSYGYT
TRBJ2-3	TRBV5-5	ASSLRGGQATDTQY
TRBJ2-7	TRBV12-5	ASGLIQGTHEQY
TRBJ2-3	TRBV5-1	ASSLVVLGSSTDTQY
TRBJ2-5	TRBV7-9	ASSVGLGETQY
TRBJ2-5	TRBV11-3	ASSLYLGQFQETQY
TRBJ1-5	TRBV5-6	ASSRRGGNQPQH
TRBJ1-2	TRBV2	ASRGTGTGVYGYT